This T cell receptor (beta chain) was captured in a study of blood T cell repertoires in COVID-19. Measured with immunoSEQ multiplex PCR; TCRdb has only the in-frame clones, and not every one. The sample has roughly 65,000 clones; approximately 89% are singletons. The table lists this clone with a few counts. Trimming removed 3 bases from V and 6 bases from J, with 20 bases in between. This CDR3 has 16 amino acids. Germline loops: CDR1 MGHDK, CDR2 SYGVNS. The sequencing input was peripheral blood. The chain joins TRBV25-1 to TRBJ1-2, with a possible D match to TRBD1 (5 bases). The clonotype was recovered from a woman in her sixties or seventies with acute or convalescent COVID-19. The DNA of the CDR3 is TGTGCCAGCAGTGAGCCCGTTTCGCGGGGGTTGGATGGCTACACCTTC. Residues: CASSEPVSRGLDGYTF.